This T cell receptor (beta chain) was captured by sequencing in a study of tumor-infiltrating lymphocytes in glioblastoma multiforme. Germline V gene sequence: CDR1 ENHRY, CDR2 SYGVKD. This CDR3 has 14 amino acids. This clonotype was observed once. One end of the junction does not line up with germline, which may come from a read error. Three nested ARM-PCR rounds with V-beta and C-beta primers built TCRB libraries. From the multiplex PCR reads, TCRdb called clonotypes with MiXCR, one entry per CDR3 protein. The table lists 20,000 or so distinct CDR3 sequences, approximately 70% of them singletons. This receptor was obtained from a male donor with glioblastoma. The chain uses TRBV10-3 and TRBJ2-5; D not resolved. Sequenced material: peripheral blood. In DNA, the CDR3 is TGTACCATCAGTGAACCACTGATGCCGGAGACCCAGTACTTC. It translates to CTISEPLMPETQYF.